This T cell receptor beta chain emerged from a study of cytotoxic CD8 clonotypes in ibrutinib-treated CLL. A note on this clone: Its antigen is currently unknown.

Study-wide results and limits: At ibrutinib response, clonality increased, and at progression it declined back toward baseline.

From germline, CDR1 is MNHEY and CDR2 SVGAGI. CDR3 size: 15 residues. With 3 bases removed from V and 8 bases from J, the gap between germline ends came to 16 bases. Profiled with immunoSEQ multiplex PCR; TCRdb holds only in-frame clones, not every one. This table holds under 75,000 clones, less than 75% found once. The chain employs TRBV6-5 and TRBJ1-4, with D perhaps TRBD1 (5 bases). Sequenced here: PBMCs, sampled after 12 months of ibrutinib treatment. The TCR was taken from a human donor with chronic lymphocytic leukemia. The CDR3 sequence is CASSYGSFGGEKLFF. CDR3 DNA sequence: TGTGCCAGCAGTTATGGCTCGTTTGGGGGAGAAAAACTGTTTTTT.